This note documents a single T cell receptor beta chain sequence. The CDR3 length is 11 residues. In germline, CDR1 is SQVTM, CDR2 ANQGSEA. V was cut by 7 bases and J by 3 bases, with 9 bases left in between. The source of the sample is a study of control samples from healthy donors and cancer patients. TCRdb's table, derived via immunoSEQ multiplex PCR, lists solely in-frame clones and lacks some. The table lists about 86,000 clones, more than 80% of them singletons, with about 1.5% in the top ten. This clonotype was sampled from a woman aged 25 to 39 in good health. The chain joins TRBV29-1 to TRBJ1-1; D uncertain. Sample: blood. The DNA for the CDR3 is TGCAGCGCCCAGGAGCACACTGAAGCTTTCTTT. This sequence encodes CSAQEHTEAFF.